Presented here are 18 T cell receptor beta chains from one specimen sequenced in a study of T cells in Graves' hyperthyroidism and ophthalmopathy. Amplified TCR beta CDR3 regions came from RNA transcripts. RT-PCR in the first round (using the HTBI primer set) targeted the TCR CDR3. TCRdb re-derived calls from the multiplex PCR reads in MiXCR, one entry per CDR3 protein. The table includes nearly 600,000 distinct CDR3 sequences, over 11% detected once. Specimen: blood. The receptors here all came from a young woman with Graves' hyperthyroidism that later progressed to Graves' ophthalmopathy.

In its sample, this clonotype was seen many times. This sequence joins TRBV12-3 or TRBV12-4 and TRBJ1-5; unclear D gene. This CDR3 spans 16 amino acids. V lost 3 bases, J lost 3 bases, and 15 bases lay in between. CDR3 sequence reads: CASSFGGSKVNQPQHF. In DNA, the CDR3 is TGTGCCAGCAGTTTCGGAGGGAGTAAAGTCAATCAGCCCCAGCATTTT.

This clonotype was counted between two and nine times. This chain joins TRBV3-1 and TRBJ2-2, with D possibly matching TRBD1 (6 bases). With 2 bases removed from V and 6 bases from J, the gap between germline ends came to 19 bases. CDR3 length equals 17 residues. Germline CDR1 and CDR2: LGHDT and YNNKEL (reference sequence). CDR3 nucleotide sequence: TGTGCCAGCAGCCAAACAGGGATGGTAGTTGACGCCGGGGAGCTGTTTTTT. This translates into CASSQTGMVVDAGELFF. The entire variable domain, with the rest obtained from reference TRBV3-1 and TRBJ2-2, is as follows: DTAVSQTPKYLVTQMGNDKSIKCEQNLGHDTMYWYKQDSKKFLKIMFSYNNKELIINETVPNRFSPKSPDKAHLNLHINSLELGDSAVYFCASSQTGMVVDAGELFFGEGSRLTVL.

Many counts were recorded for this clonotype. CDR3 nucleotides: TGCGCCAGCATGCTAGCGGGGAGCCTAACCTACGAGCAGTACTTC. Protein: CASMLAGSLTYEQYF. V and J are TRBV5-1 and TRBJ2-7, with 9 positions matching TRBD2. This CDR3 region has 15 residues. Per germline, CDR1 SGHRS and CDR2 YFSETQ. J was trimmed by 2 bases and V by 6 bases; bases with no gene match: 9.

This clonotype occurred many times. The genes are TRBV7-2 and TRBJ1-1; 9 bases are shared with TRBD1. Per germline, CDR1 SGHTA and CDR2 FQGNSA. V lost 1 base, J lost 4 bases, and 7 bases stayed unmatched. The CDR3 is 16 residues long. The CDR3 DNA is TGTGCCAGCAGCTTAGAGCCGACAGGGGGGACCACTGAAGCTTTCTTT. Residues: CASSLEPTGGTTEAFF. Full variable domain (remainder filled in from reference TRBV7-2 and TRBJ1-1): GAGVSQSPSNKVTEKGKDVELRCDPISGHTALYWYRQSLGQGLEFLIYFQGNSAPDKSGLPSDRFSAERTGGSVSTLTIQRTQQEDSAVYLCASSLEPTGGTTEAFFGQGTRLTVV.

In this sample, this clonotype turned up many times. A read error may produce the germline difference seen at one junction end. The V gene is TRBV27, the J gene TRBJ1-1; D is uncertain. This CDR3 is 16 amino acids long. Per the germline V gene, CDR1 is MNHEY and CDR2 is SMNVEV (reference sequence). In nucleotides, the CDR3 is TGTGCCAGCAGCCCGCAACCGAGTGGGTTGAACACTGAAGTTTTCTTT. Residues: CASSPQPSGLNTEVFF.

There are a few counts of this clonotype. The rearrangement joins TRBV27 to TRBJ2-3; perhaps TRBD2 as D (6 bases). CDR3 length: 13 residues. The germline V and J ends were trimmed by 7 bases and 6 bases, with 14 bases remaining between them. Germline V CDR1 and CDR2: MNHEY, SMNVEV (reference sequence). CDR3 sequence reads: CASMGGKSDTQYF. The CDR3 DNA sequence: TGTGCCAGCATGGGCGGGAAAAGCGATACGCAGTATTTT.

The chain has TRBV14 and TRBJ1-1, with a weak D call TRBD1 (5 bases). From germline, CDR1 is SGHDN and CDR2 FVKESK. This CDR3 has 17 residues. V was pared by 1 base and J by 0 bases, with 15 bases between. The CDR3 region has the DNA TGTGCCAGCAGCCAAGTACTTTCGGGGACCATGAACACTGAAGCTTTCTTT. As protein: CASSQVLSGTMNTEAFF.

This clonotype was detected many times. V gene TRBV28 combines with J gene TRBJ2-7; 13 bases align to TRBD2. V trimming: 5 bases; J trimming: 1 base; junction bases outside the gene matches: 5. Germline lookup yields CDR1 MDHEN and CDR2 SYDVKM. The CDR3 is 16 amino acids. The CDR3 reads CASSVPGLAGSYEQYF. The CDR3 DNA is TGTGCCAGCAGTGTACCGGGACTAGCGGGATCCTACGAGCAGTACTTC.

The rearrangement uses TRBV5-4 and TRBJ2-6, with 10 bases aligning to TRBD1. Germline assignment: CDR1 SGHNT and CDR2 YYREEE (reference sequence). This CDR3 has 18 residues. V shed 5 bases, J shed 4 bases, and the junction held 12 bases outside the gene matches. CDR3 coding DNA: TGTGCCAGCAGGCCCCCGGGACAGGGGTCGGGAGGGGCCAACGTCCTGACTTTC. Translating it yields CASRPPGQGSGGANVLTF.

This clonotype was recorded many times. V gene TRBV19 combines with J gene TRBJ2-4, with a possible D match to TRBD2 (6 bases). The V and J ends lost 8 bases and 2 bases respectively, with 19 bases between them. Per the germline V gene, CDR1 is LNHDA and CDR2 is SQIVND (reference sequence). CDR3 length equals 16 residues. CDR3 nucleotide sequence: TGTGCCAGTGGGGACTCCGGGGTTCCTTCCAAAAACATTCAGTACTTC. Encoded protein: CASGDSGVPSKNIQYF.

At least ten counts were recorded for this clonotype. J is TRBJ1-3 and V is TRBV18; D gene unclear. The germline V gene encodes CDR1 KGHSH and CDR2 LQKENI. The CDR3 covers 16 residues. Trimming took off 2 bases at V and 0 bases at J, with 11 bases between the two ends. The CDR3 DNA reads as TGTGCCAGCTCACCAGGACCGGTAGGCTCTGGAAACACCATATATTTT. This sequence encodes CASSPGPVGSGNTIYF.

The CDR3 DNA follows: TGTGCCAGCAGCGGCTTTGGGAGTTCCTATGGCTACACCTTC. It yields the protein CASSGFGSSYGYTF. V gene TRBV9 combines with J gene TRBJ1-2, with D hard to call. CDR3 length equals 14 residues. Germline V gene lookup returns CDR1 SGDLS and CDR2 YYNGEE. V was trimmed by 3 bases and J by 4 bases, leaving 13 bases between them.

With regard to this clonotype: This may be a read error, as it is one base from a much larger clone. The V call is TRBV20-1, the J call TRBJ2-1; TRBD2 matches at 12 bases. This CDR3 region has 14 residues. CDR1 and CDR2 (germline): DFQATT, SNEGSKA (reference sequence). Here the CDR3 DNA reads TGCAGTGCTAAACTAGCGGGAGGACGCAATGAGAAGTTCTTC. Translation: CSAKLAGGRNEKFF.

The chain combines TRBV19 with TRBJ1-5; D is perhaps TRBD1 (6 bases). CDR1 is LNHDA, CDR2 SQIVND, per germline (reference sequence). The V end lost 5 bases, the J end lost 6 bases, and 14 bases lay between the germline ends. CDR3 length: 14 residues. For the CDR3, the DNA is TGTGCCAGTAGTCCCTCGAACAGGGTTCAGCCCCAGCATTTT. As protein: CASSPSNRVQPQHF.

This clonotype occurred many times. The V call is TRBV11-3, the J call TRBJ1-1, with D maybe TRBD1 (6 bases). Germline V lookup: CDR1 SGHNT, CDR2 YENEEA. The CDR3 consists of 15 residues. V gave up 5 bases and J gave up 5 bases, with 18 bases separating them. CDR3 nucleotides: TGTGCCAGCAGCGCCACGTCACAGGGTAGAACTGAAGCTTTCTTT. It encodes CASSATSQGRTEAFF.

This clonotype has ten or more counts. The chain is built from TRBV2 and TRBJ2-1, with D hard to call. Trimming removed 4 bases from V and 5 bases from J, with 6 bases in between. Germline V gene data show CDR1 as SNHLY and CDR2 as FYNNEI. The CDR3 runs to 12 residues. CDR3 bases: TGTGCCAGCAGTGTCACTAACAATGAGCAGTTCTTC. This translates into CASSVTNNEQFF.

This clonotype was detected many times. V usage is TRBV20-1 and J usage is TRBJ1-2, with D unclear. V was clipped by 6 bases and J by 6 bases, with 17 bases between them. Germline CDR1 DFQATT, CDR2 SNEGSKA (reference sequence). The CDR3 consists of 13 residues. This chain's CDR3 is CSARVAFYHGYTF. The CDR3 DNA reads as TGCAGTGCCCGAGTTGCATTCTACCATGGCTACACCTTC.

This clonotype came up a few times. The chain is built from TRBV19 and TRBJ2-2, with D perhaps TRBD1 or TRBD2 (6 bases each). The CDR3 runs 14 residues. The ends were cut back, 7 bases at V and 3 bases at J, with 12 bases in the middle. The V gene's germline CDR1 is LNHDA and CDR2 SQIVND (reference sequence). The CDR3 DNA reads as TGTGCCAGTATGGAGGGGGGCGACACCGGGGAGCTGTTTTTT. It is translated as CASMEGGDTGELFF.